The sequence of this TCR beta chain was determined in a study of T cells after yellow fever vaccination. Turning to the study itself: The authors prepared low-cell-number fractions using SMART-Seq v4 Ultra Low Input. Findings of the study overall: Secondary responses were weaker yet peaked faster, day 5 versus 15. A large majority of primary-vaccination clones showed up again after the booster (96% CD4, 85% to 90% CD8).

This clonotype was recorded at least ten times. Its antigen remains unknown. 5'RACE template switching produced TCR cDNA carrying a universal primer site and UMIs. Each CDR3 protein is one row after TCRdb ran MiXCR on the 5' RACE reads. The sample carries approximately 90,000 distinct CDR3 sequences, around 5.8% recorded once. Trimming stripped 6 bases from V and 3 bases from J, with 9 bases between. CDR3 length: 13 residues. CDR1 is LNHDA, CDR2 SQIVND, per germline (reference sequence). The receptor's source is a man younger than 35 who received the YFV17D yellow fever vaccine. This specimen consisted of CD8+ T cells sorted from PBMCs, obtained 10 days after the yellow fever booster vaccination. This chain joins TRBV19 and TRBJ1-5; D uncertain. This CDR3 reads CASSPTDNQPQHF. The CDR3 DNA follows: TGTGCCAGTAGCCCAACGGACAATCAGCCCCAGCATTTT.